Sequencing of this TCR beta chain was carried out in a study of CD8+ T cells in alopecia areata. The CDR3 covers 16 residues. V lost 1 base and J lost 0; bases outside the gene matches: 6. The germline gives CDR1 SQVTM, CDR2 ANQGSEA. RNA, once extracted, was reverse transcribed into cDNA for use as the sequencing template. Sequencing was performed with immunoSEQ multiplex PCR; in TCRdb, only in-frame clones are kept and a portion is missing. Found here are about 140,000 clones, 82% of them singletons; the top ten hold 25%. Treatment described: oral pan-JAK inhibitor, 5-10 mg twice daily. The sample holds a few counts of this clone.

The input for sequencing was CD8+ T cells sorted from blood, taken at week 4, from a patient treated with tofacitinib. This TCR came from a human donor with alopecia areata. The V call is TRBV29-1, the J call TRBJ2-1; TRBD2 matches 7 bases. This CDR3 reads CSVEGLADRSYNEQFF. The DNA of the CDR3 is TGCAGCGTTGAAGGCCTAGCGGACCGCTCCTACAATGAGCAGTTCTTC.